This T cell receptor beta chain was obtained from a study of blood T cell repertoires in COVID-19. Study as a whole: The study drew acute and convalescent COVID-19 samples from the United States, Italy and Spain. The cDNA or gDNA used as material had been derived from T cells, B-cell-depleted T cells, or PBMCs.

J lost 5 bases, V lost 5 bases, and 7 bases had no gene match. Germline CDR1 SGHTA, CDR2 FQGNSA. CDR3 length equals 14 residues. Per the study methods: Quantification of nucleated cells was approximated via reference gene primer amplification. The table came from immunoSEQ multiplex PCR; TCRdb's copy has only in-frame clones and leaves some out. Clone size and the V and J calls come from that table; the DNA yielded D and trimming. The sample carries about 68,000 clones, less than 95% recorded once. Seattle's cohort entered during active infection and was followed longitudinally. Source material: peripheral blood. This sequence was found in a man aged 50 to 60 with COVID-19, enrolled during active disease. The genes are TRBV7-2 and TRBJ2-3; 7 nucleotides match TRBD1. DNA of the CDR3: TGTGCCAGCAGCCTGACAGGGAGAGTAGATACGCAGTATTTT. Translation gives CASSLTGRVDTQYF.